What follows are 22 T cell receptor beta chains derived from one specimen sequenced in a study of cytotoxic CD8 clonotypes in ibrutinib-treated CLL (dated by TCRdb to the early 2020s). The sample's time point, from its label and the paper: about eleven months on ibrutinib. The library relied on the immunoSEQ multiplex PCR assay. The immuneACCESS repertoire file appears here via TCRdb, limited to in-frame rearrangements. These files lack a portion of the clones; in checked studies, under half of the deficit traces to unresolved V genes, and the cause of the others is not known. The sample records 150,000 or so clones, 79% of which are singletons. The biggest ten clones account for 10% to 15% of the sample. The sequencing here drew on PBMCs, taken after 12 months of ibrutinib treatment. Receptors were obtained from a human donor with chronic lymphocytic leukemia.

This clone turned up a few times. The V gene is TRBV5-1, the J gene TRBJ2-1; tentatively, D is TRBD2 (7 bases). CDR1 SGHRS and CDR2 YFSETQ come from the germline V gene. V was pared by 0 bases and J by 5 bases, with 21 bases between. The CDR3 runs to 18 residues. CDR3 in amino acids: CASSLGPLRGRDNNEQFF. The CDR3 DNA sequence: TGCGCCAGCAGCTTGGGCCCCCTGCGGGGGAGGGACAACAATGAGCAGTTCTTC.

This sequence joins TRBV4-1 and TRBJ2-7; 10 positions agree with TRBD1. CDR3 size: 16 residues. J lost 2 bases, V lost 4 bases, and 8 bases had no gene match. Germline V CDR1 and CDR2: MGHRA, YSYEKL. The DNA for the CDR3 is TGCGCCAGCAGCCTGCGGTGGGGACAGGGGACCTACGAGCAGTACTTC. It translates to CASSLRWGQGTYEQYF.

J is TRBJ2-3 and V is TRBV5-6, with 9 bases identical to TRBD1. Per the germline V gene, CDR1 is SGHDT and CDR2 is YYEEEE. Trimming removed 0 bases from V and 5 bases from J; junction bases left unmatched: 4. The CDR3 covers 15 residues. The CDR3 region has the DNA TGTGCCAGCAGCTTGGCCCGACAGGGGGGAGATACGCAGTATTTT. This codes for CASSLARQGGDTQYF. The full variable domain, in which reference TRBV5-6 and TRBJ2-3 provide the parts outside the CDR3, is DAGVTQSPTHLIKTRGQQVTLRCSPKSGHDTVSWYQQALGQGPQFIFQYYEEEERQRGNFPDRFSGHQFPNYSSELNVNALLLGDSALYLCASSLARQGGDTQYFGPGTRLTVL.

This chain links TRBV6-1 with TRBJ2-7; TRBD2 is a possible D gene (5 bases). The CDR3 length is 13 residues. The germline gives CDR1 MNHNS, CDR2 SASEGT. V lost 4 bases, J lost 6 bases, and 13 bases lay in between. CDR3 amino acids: CASSVGGGGEQYF. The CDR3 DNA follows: TGTGCCAGCAGTGTCGGCGGAGGAGGCGAGCAGTACTTC.

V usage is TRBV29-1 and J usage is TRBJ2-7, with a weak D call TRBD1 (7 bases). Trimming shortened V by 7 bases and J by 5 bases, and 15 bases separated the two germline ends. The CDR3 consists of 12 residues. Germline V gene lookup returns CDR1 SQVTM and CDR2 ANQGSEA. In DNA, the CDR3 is TGCAGCGGCGGGACAGTTCGTAACGAGCAGTACTTC. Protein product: CSGGTVRNEQYF.

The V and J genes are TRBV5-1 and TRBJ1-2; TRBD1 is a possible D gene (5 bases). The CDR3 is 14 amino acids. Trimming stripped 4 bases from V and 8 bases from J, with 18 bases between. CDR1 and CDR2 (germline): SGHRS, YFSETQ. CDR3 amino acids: CASSPDTENRGYTF. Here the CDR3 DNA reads TGCGCCAGCAGCCCGGACACCGAGAATCGGGGCTACACCTTC.

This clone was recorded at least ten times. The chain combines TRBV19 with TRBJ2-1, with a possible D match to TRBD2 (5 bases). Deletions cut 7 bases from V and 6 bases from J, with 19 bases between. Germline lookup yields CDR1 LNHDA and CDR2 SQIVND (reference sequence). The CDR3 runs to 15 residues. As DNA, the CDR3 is TGTGCCAGTACAAGCGGAACCCATCGGGGCAATGAGCAGTTCTTC. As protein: CASTSGTHRGNEQFF.

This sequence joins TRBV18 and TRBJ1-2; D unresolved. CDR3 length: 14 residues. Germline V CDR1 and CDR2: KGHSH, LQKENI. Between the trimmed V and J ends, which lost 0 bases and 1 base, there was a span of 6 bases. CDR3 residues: CASSPPFSNYGYTF. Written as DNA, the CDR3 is TGTGCCAGCTCACCACCGTTCAGTAACTATGGCTACACCTTC.

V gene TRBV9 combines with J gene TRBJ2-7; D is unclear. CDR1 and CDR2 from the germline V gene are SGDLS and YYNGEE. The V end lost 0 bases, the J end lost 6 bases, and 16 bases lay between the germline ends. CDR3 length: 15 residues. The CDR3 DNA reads TGTGCCAGCAGCGTAGACTTAGTCGGCCAAATCGAGCAGTACTTC. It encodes CASSVDLVGQIEQYF.

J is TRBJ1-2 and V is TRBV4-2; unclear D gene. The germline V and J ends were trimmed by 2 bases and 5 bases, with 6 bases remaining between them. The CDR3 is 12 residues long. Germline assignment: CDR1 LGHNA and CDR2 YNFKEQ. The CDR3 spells CASSQLQYGYTF. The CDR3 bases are TGTGCCAGCAGCCAATTACAGTATGGCTACACCTTC.

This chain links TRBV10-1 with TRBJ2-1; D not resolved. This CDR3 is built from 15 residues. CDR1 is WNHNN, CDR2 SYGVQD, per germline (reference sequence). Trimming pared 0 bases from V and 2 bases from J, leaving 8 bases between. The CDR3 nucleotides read TGCGCCAGCAGTGAGTCCTCCGTAACCTACAATGAGCAGTTCTTC. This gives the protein CASSESSVTYNEQFF.

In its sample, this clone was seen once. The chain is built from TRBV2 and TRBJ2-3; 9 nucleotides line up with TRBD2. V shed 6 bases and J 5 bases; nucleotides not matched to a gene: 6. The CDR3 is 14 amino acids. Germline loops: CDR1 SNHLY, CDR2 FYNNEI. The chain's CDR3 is CASSQAGGGDTQYF. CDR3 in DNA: TGTGCCAGCAGCCAAGCGGGAGGCGGAGATACGCAGTATTTT.

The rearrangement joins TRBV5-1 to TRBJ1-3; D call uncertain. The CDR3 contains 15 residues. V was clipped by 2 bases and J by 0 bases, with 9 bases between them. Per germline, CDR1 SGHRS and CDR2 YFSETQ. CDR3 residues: CASSFASSSGNTIYF. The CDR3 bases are TGCGCCAGCAGCTTCGCGTCGTCCTCTGGAAACACCATATATTTT.

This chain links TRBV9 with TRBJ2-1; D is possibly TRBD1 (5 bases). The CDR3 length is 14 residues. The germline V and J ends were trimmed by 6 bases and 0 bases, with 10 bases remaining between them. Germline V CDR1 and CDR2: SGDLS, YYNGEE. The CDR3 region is CASTRQSSYNEQFF. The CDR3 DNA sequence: TGTGCCAGCACCCGACAGAGCTCCTACAATGAGCAGTTCTTC.

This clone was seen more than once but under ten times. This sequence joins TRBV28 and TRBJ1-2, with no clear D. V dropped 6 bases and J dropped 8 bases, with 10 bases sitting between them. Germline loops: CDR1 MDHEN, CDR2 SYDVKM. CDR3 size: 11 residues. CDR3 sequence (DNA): TGTGCCAGCAGGTCAGACCGGGGCTACACCTTC. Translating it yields CASRSDRGYTF.

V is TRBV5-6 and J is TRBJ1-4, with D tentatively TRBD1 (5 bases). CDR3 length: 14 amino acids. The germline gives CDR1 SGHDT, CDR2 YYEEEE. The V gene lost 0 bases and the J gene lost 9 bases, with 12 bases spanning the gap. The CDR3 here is CASSLADSHKKLFF. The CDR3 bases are TGTGCCAGCAGCTTGGCTGACAGTCATAAAAAACTGTTTTTT.

CDR3 region: CASSSLGGTEQYF. CDR3 nucleotide sequence: TGTGCCAGCAGTTCGTTGGGGGGTACGGAGCAGTACTTC. J is TRBJ2-7 and V is TRBV6-1; D is possibly TRBD2 (6 bases). V dropped 5 bases and J dropped 7 bases, with 15 bases sitting between them. The CDR3 runs to 13 residues. CDR1 MNHNS and CDR2 SASEGT come from the germline V gene.

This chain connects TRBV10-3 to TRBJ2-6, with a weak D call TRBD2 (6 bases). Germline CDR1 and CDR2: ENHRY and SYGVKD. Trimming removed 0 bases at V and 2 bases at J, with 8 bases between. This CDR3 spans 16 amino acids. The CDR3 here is CAISESWGAGANVLTF. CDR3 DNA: TGTGCCATCAGTGAGTCCTGGGGGGCTGGGGCCAACGTCCTGACTTTC.

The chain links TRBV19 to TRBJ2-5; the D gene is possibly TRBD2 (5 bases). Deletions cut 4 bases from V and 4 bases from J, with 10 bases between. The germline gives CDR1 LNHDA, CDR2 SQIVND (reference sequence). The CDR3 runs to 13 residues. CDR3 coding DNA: TGTGCCAGTAGTACCGGGGTTGGAGAGACCCAGTACTTC. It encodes CASSTGVGETQYF.

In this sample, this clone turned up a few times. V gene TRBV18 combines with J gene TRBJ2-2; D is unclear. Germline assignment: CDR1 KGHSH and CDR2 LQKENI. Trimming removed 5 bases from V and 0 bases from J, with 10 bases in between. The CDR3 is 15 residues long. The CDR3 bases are TGTGCCAGCTCAAAGGCCGCCGCGAACACCGGGGAGCTGTTTTTT. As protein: CASSKAAANTGELFF. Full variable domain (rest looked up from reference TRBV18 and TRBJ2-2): NAGVMQNPRHLVRRRGQEARLRCSPMKGHSHVYWYRQLPEEGLKFMVYLQKENIIDESGMPKERFSAEFPKEGPSILRIQQVVRGDSAAYFCASSKAAANTGELFFGEGSRLTVL.

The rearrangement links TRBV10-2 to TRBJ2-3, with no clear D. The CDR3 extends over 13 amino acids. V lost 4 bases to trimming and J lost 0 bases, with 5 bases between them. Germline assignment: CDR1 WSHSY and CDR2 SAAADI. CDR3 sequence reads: CASSGLSTDTQYF. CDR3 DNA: TGCGCCAGCAGTGGACTTAGCACAGATACGCAGTATTTT.

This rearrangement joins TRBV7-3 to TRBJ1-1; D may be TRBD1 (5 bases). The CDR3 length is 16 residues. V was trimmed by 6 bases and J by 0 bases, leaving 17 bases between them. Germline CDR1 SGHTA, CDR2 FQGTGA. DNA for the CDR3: TGTGCCAGCAGTATTACAGGTGGCAGTATGAACACTGAAGCTTTCTTT. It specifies CASSITGGSMNTEAFF.